This T cell receptor beta chain was sequenced in a study of cytomegalovirus exposure and HLA in healthy donors. Notes on the study in general: For most subjects, TCR beta sequences were reported to predict HLA-A and HLA-B alleles with accuracy. A link between a missense DCLRE1C variant and TCR beta V- and J-gene trimming emerged from a later analysis.

This clone was detected only a few times. Antigen unknown. Both 60 Vbeta primers and 13 Jbeta primers went into the PCR. Produced via immunoSEQ multiplex PCR; TCRdb's table is partial and in-frame only. The data show about 64,000 clones, 85% seen once. The CDR3 is made up of 12 amino acids. The germline CDR1 and CDR2 sequences are SNHLY and FYNNEI. V lost 4 bases to trimming and J lost 15 bases, with 17 bases between them. The chain has TRBV2 and TRBJ2-3; unclear D gene. The source of this sequence is a female donor in good health and CMV-seronegative. The specimen sequenced was PBMCs. CDR3 amino acids: CASSVVTSGLYF. The CDR3 coding sequence is TGTGCCAGCAGTGTTGTCACCTCGGGTTTATATTTT.